The 30 T cell receptor beta chains reported below all come from one sample, sequenced in a study of T-cell reconstitution after alpha-beta-depleted transplantation in children (dated by TCRdb to about 2016). The meaning of the sample's treatment or condition label: allogeneic hematopoietic cell transplantation with graft depleted of TCRalphabeta T cells and CD19 B cells. Library method: PCR. Data came from an Illumina HiSeq 2500. Molecular barcoding was employed in the preparation of TCR libraries, with unique molecular identifiers being used to normalize TCRbeta repertoire quantification. Using fastp trimming at Q25 and MiXCR clonotype assembly, TCRdb reanalyzed the public sequencing data and kept in-frame beta chains. For every CDR3 protein sequence, its rows merge into one entry that carries the most common genes and DNA. Here the sample has more than 400,000 distinct CDR3 sequences; about 10% occur a single time. The ten largest clonotypes hold 11% to 15% of the sample.

The sequencing used PBMCs, mostly from graft donor cells, collected 180 days after TCRalphabeta/CD19-depleted stem cell transplant. The origin of the receptors is a female patient aged 2 to 10 who had a stem cell transplant for aplastic anemia, so the T cells may come from the graft donor.

The chain is built from TRBV24-1 and TRBJ2-1, with a possible D match to TRBD1 (6 bases). V was shortened by 3 bases and J by 0 bases, with 17 bases between the two germline ends. Germline loops: CDR1 KGHDR, CDR2 SFDVKD. This CDR3 region has 18 residues. The CDR3 region is CATSDPVQGRGSYNEQFF. CDR3 DNA sequence: TGTGCCACCAGTGATCCGGTTCAGGGGAGAGGCTCCTACAATGAGCAGTTCTTC.

This clonotype has a handful of counts. The chain joins TRBV15 to TRBJ2-5, with D perhaps matching TRBD2 (6 bases). This CDR3 is built from 14 residues. CDR1 and CDR2 (germline): LNHNV, YYDKDF (reference sequence). V dropped 3 bases and J dropped 0 bases, with 8 bases sitting between them. The CDR3 loop is CATSRGDYQETQYF. CDR3 in DNA: TGTGCCACCAGCAGGGGGGACTACCAAGAGACCCAGTACTTC.

The rearrangement joins TRBV5-1 to TRBJ2-5; TRBD1 or TRBD2 may be the D gene (5 bases each). V shed 3 bases and J shed 4 bases, with 22 bases lying between them. The CDR3 has 17 residues. Germline lookup yields CDR1 SGHRS and CDR2 YFSETQ. The CDR3 region is CASSSAAGTMIPETQYF. The CDR3 DNA follows: TGCGCCAGCAGCTCAGCTGCCGGGACCATGATCCCAGAGACCCAGTACTTC.

This clonotype was counted many times. This chain joins TRBV7-9 and TRBJ2-2; D is unclear. The CDR3 contains 12 residues. V lost 7 bases and J 5 bases, leaving 8 bases between the germline ends. Germline-derived CDR1 and CDR2 are SEHNR and FQNEAQ (reference sequence). The CDR3 DNA sequence: TGTGCCAGCAACCTAGGAACCGGGGAGCTGTTTTTT. Amino acid sequence: CASNLGTGELFF.

The sample holds a few counts of this clonotype. The chain recombines TRBV29-1 with TRBJ2-1; TRBD2 matches at 8 bases. With V trimmed by 7 bases and J by 4 bases, 9 bases remained unmatched. From germline, CDR1 is SQVTM and CDR2 ANQGSEA. There are 14 residues in the CDR3. In DNA form, the CDR3 reads TGCAGCGGATCCCATAGCGGGGCTTACAATGAGCAGTTCTTC. Translated, it gives CSGSHSGAYNEQFF.

This clonotype has a handful of counts. One end of the junction is discordant with germline, which a read error may explain. The chain combines TRBV12-3 or TRBV12-4 with TRBJ2-7, with 8 bases identical to TRBD2. This CDR3 spans 13 amino acids. This CDR3 reads CASSLGVGRVRDF. The CDR3 bases are TGTGCCAGCAGTTTGGGGGTCGGGAGGGTGAGGGACTTC.

This clonotype came up a few times. The chain has TRBV21-1 and TRBJ2-7; the table calls TRBD1, which could not be checked here. TRBV21-1 is labeled a pseudogene. There are 19 residues in the CDR3. For the CDR3, the DNA is TGTGCCAGCAGCAAAGAGTCGGGCGGAAAGCTTTACCTGAGCTACGAGCAGTACGTC. Protein sequence: CASSKESGGKLYLSYEQYV.

The rearrangement joins TRBV6-2 or TRBV6-3 to TRBJ1-2; 7 bases map to TRBD1. The CDR3 has 10 residues. Looked up from germline, CDR1 is MNHEY and CDR2 is SVGEGT. Trimming removed 6 bases from V and 8 bases from J; junction bases left unmatched: 0. DNA for the CDR3: TGTGCCAGCAGACAGGGGGGCTACACCTTC. It encodes CASRQGGYTF.

The chain links TRBV20-1 to TRBJ1-1, with TRBD1 matching over 7 bases. V lost 6 bases to trimming and J lost 6 bases; unmatched junction nucleotides: 4. The germline CDR1 and CDR2 sequences are DFQATT and SNEGSKA (reference sequence). The length of the CDR3 is 11 residues. CDR3 in amino acids: CSAQGGAEAFF. CDR3 DNA: TGCAGTGCCCAGGGGGGGGCTGAAGCTTTCTTT.

This chain uses TRBV10-3 with TRBJ1-2, with 12 bases identical to TRBD1. Germline lookup yields CDR1 ENHRY and CDR2 SYGVKD. With V trimmed by 7 bases and J by 3 bases, 6 bases remained unmatched. The CDR3 runs 15 residues. CDR3 residues: CAIKDRDRGHYGYTF. The CDR3 region has the DNA TGTGCCATCAAAGACCGGGACAGGGGGCACTATGGCTACACCTTC.

The CDR3 here is CASSEQWQAPASNGYTF. In DNA, the CDR3 is TGTGCCAGCAGTGAACAGTGGCAGGCGCCGGCCTCCAATGGCTACACCTTC. The chain employs TRBV6-1 and TRBJ1-2; D is undetermined. V was cut by 2 bases and J by 6 bases, with 22 bases left in between. The CDR3 covers 17 residues. Germline V lookup: CDR1 MNHNS, CDR2 SASEGT.

V and J are TRBV12-3 or TRBV12-4 and TRBJ1-2, with 10 positions matching TRBD1. The CDR3 contains 16 residues. Trimming at V came to 0 bases and at J to 8 bases, leaving 9 bases not matched to a gene. The CDR3 nucleotides are TGTGCCAGCAGTTTAGCCCGCCCGGACAGGGGGAAGGGCTACACCTTC. It yields the protein CASSLARPDRGKGYTF.

This clonotype occurred a few times. The chain is built from TRBV2 and TRBJ2-5; D gene unclear. Germline CDR1 reads SNHLY; CDR2 reads FYNNEI. This CDR3 is built from 15 residues. The V and J ends lost 1 base and 2 bases respectively, with 11 bases between them. CDR3 nucleotides: TGTGCCAGCAGTGAAGTTTGGCAGCGACAAGAGACCCAGTACTTC. Protein product: CASSEVWQRQETQYF.

This clonotype was seen a few times. The V call is TRBV7-9, the J call TRBJ2-1; TRBD1 might be the D (5 bases). Germline CDR1 and CDR2: SEHNR and FQNEAQ (reference sequence). Trimming cost V 2 bases and J 10 bases, with 12 bases left between them. The CDR3 has 13 amino acids. The CDR3 region is CASSLSRQTEQFF. CDR3 nucleotide sequence: TGTGCCAGCAGCTTAAGTAGACAGACAGAGCAGTTCTTC.

This clonotype was recorded a few times. The rearrangement joins TRBV5-1 to TRBJ2-7, with D unclear. Germline V gene sequence: CDR1 SGHRS, CDR2 YFSETQ. The CDR3 contains 14 residues. V lost 0 bases to trimming and J lost 0 bases, with 7 bases between them. The CDR3 loop is CASSLGPLSYEQYV. CDR3 DNA sequence: TGCGCCAGCAGCTTGGGCCCCCTCTCCTACGAGCAGTACGTC.

This clonotype occurred a few times. This chain uses TRBV6-2 or TRBV6-3 with TRBJ2-4; D remains unclear. With 1 base removed from V and 0 bases from J, the gap between germline ends came to 7 bases. The CDR3 extends over 15 amino acids. Germline V gene data show CDR1 as MNHEY and CDR2 as SVGEGT. The CDR3 sequence: CASSYFELAKNIQYF. The CDR3 nucleotides are TGTGCCAGCAGTTACTTTGAACTAGCCAAAAACATTCAGTACTTC.

This clonotype appeared a few times. This chain uses TRBV20-1 with TRBJ2-1; D ambiguous. Germline V gives CDR1 DFQATT, CDR2 SNEGSKA (reference sequence). CDR3 length equals 13 residues. Trimming cost V 5 bases and J 0 bases, with 8 bases left between them. CDR3 in amino acids: CSAEGHSYNEQFF. In nucleotides, the CDR3 is TGCAGTGCTGAAGGCCACTCCTACAATGAGCAGTTCTTC.

This clonotype was picked up a small number of times. The chain employs TRBV4-1 and TRBJ2-1; TRBD2 matches at 8 bases. V trimming: 3 bases; J trimming: 2 bases; junction bases outside the gene matches: 9. The CDR3 consists of 17 residues. Per germline, CDR1 MGHRA and CDR2 YSYEKL. The CDR3 loop is CASSQVAGSFPYNEQFF. The CDR3 DNA is TGCGCCAGCAGCCAGGTAGCGGGAAGCTTCCCCTACAATGAGCAGTTCTTC.

This clonotype has more than one count but fewer than ten. The chain links TRBV12-3 or TRBV12-4 to TRBJ1-4, with 8 bases aligning to TRBD1. Trimming removed 6 bases from V and 0 bases from J; junction bases left unmatched: 9. The CDR3 has 17 residues. This CDR3 reads CASSRTGKDATNEKLFF. DNA of the CDR3: TGTGCCAGCAGCCGGACAGGGAAGGACGCAACTAATGAAAAACTGTTTTTT.

The chain carries TRBV12-3 or TRBV12-4 and TRBJ1-1; the D is unclear. Trimming stripped 5 bases from V and 1 base from J, with 11 bases between. The CDR3 spans 14 residues. The CDR3 region is CASSATRTNTEAFF. The CDR3 coding sequence is TGTGCCAGCAGTGCGACAAGGACGAACACTGAAGCTTTCTTT.

This clonotype came up once. CDR3 nucleotide sequence: TGTGCCAGCGGCACCGGGATGCGAGCTAATGAGCAGTTCTTC. It specifies CASGTGMRANEQFF. This chain links TRBV5-6 with TRBJ2-1, with D maybe TRBD2 (5 bases). V gave up 7 bases and J gave up 7 bases, with 18 bases separating them. CDR1 and CDR2 from the germline V gene are SGHDT and YYEEEE. This CDR3 comprises 14 residues.

This clonotype was found a few times. The rearrangement joins TRBV24-1 to TRBJ2-1; TRBD2 matches 11 bases. Germline V CDR1 and CDR2: KGHDR, SFDVKD. Trimming at V came to 3 bases and at J to 2 bases, leaving 2 bases not matched to a gene. CDR3 size: 16 residues. CDR3 sequence (DNA): TGTGCCACCAGTGATGTTAGCGGGAGGGCCTACAATGAGCAGTTCTTC. Translation: CATSDVSGRAYNEQFF.

The rearrangement uses TRBV20-1 and TRBJ2-3, with 8 bases matching TRBD2. Germline values: CDR1 DFQATT, CDR2 SNEGSKA (reference sequence). The ends lost 6 bases at V and 6 bases at J; junction bases unmatched: 11. The CDR3 runs to 14 residues. The CDR3 region has the DNA TGCAGTGCCCGTCGTGCGGGAGGCGGCGATACGCAGTATTTT. The encoded protein is CSARRAGGGDTQYF.

Only a few counts were recorded for this clonotype. This chain uses TRBV7-8 with TRBJ2-1, with D uncertain. The V end lost 0 bases, the J end lost 2 bases, and 14 bases lay between the germline ends. This CDR3 spans 17 amino acids. Germline V gives CDR1 SGHVS, CDR2 FQNEAQ. CDR3 sequence (DNA): TGTGCCAGCAGCTTAGCCCCGTCCGGAAGTACCTACAATGAGCAGTTCTTC. Amino acids: CASSLAPSGSTYNEQFF.

The genes are TRBV7-8 and TRBJ2-5, with TRBD2 matching over 7 bases. Germline V gene sequence: CDR1 SGHVS, CDR2 FQNEAQ. With V trimmed by 5 bases and J by 0 bases, 9 bases remained unmatched. The CDR3 consists of 16 residues. As DNA, the CDR3 is TGTGCCAGCAGCGGGGATGGGCGGGGGTACCAAGAGACCCAGTACTTC. Translation gives CASSGDGRGYQETQYF.

The chain combines TRBV4-3 with TRBJ1-2, with 8 bases lining up with TRBD1. The germline CDR1 and CDR2 sequences are LGHNA and YSLEER. The CDR3 consists of 15 residues. V shed 6 bases, J shed 4 bases, and the junction held 10 bases outside the gene matches. As DNA, the CDR3 is TGCGCCAGCAGATCAGACAGGGGCACCCTCTATGGCTACACCTTC. Translation: CASRSDRGTLYGYTF.

This clonotype was recorded a few times. V usage is TRBV20-1 and J usage is TRBJ2-3; TRBD2 might be the D (6 bases). This CDR3 spans 17 amino acids. Looked up from germline, CDR1 is DFQATT and CDR2 is SNEGSKA (reference sequence). Trimming took off 1 base at V and 0 bases at J, with 17 bases between the two ends. CDR3: CSARGAAGTSSTDTQYF. CDR3 nucleotides: TGCAGTGCTAGAGGGGCGGCGGGGACTTCTAGCACAGATACGCAGTATTTT.

This clonotype was seen a handful of times. The chain employs TRBV20-1 and TRBJ1-5; TRBD1 matches 9 bases. Germline V gene lookup returns CDR1 DFQATT and CDR2 SNEGSKA (reference sequence). After removal of 5 bases from V and 2 bases from J, the junction contained 13 bases not matched to a gene. CDR3 size: 17 residues. CDR3 region: CSALGQGTGSGNQPQHF. CDR3 bases: TGCAGTGCTCTCGGACAGGGGACGGGTTCGGGCAATCAGCCCCAGCATTTT.

This clonotype was observed a few times. The chain joins TRBV6-2 or TRBV6-3 to TRBJ2-1; 7 nucleotides match TRBD2. The CDR3 consists of 14 residues. Germline V CDR1 and CDR2: MNHEY, SVGEGT. After removal of 2 bases from V and 5 bases from J, the junction contained 3 bases not matched to a gene. The CDR3 region is CASSYLGRDNEQFF. CDR3 coding DNA: TGTGCCAGCAGTTACCTAGGGAGGGACAATGAGCAGTTCTTC.

This sequence joins TRBV9 and TRBJ1-3; a weak D match, TRBD1 (5 bases). CDR1 and CDR2 from the germline V gene are SGDLS and YYNGEE. CDR3 length equals 15 residues. V gave up 0 bases and J gave up 8 bases, with 15 bases separating them. The CDR3 nucleotides are TGTGCCAGCAGCGTAGCGGGACGGCCGTCGGACACCATATATTTT. Its translation: CASSVAGRPSDTIYF.